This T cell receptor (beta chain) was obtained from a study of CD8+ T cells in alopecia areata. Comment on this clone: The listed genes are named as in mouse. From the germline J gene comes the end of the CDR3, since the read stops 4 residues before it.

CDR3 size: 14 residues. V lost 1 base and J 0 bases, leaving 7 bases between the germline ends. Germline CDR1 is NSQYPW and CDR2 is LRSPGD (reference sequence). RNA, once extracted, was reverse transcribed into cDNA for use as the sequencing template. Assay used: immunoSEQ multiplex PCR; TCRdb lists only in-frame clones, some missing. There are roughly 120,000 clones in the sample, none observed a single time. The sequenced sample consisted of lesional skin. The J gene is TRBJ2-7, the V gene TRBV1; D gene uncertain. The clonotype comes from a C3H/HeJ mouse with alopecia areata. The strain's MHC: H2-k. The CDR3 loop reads CTCSAVVISYEQYF. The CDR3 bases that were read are TGCACCTGCAGTGCAGTGGTCATCTCCTAT.